This TCR beta chain originates from a study of cytotoxic CD8 clonotypes in ibrutinib-treated CLL. Study information: The patients, roughly ten relapsed/refractory and fewer than 16 treatment-naive, included about 18 who were IGHV unmutated.

This clone was counted a single time. Germline V lookup: CDR1 SGHRS, CDR2 YFSETQ. The CDR3 is made up of 14 amino acids. The V and J ends lost 2 bases and 4 bases respectively, with 9 bases between them. Only in-frame clones appear in the TCRdb table, and some are missing; sequencing was by immunoSEQ multiplex PCR. Here the sample spans some 70,000 clones, around 68% being singletons. The chain uses TRBV5-1 and TRBJ2-2; D not resolved. The specimen was PBMCs, collected after 12 months of ibrutinib treatment. The TCR sequence derives from a human donor with chronic lymphocytic leukemia. Here the CDR3 reads CASSLDRLTGELFF. The CDR3 coding sequence is TGCGCCAGCAGCTTAGATCGACTCACCGGGGAGCTGTTTTTT.